This is a list of T cell receptor beta chains from one sample in a study of metastatic and nonmetastatic thyroid tumors. TCRdb reprocessed the PCR reads using MiXCR. The data show around 45,000 clones, less than 3.5% seen once. The sample consisted of blood. These receptors all stem from a female donor with papillary thyroid cancer or a benign thyroid nodule (not recorded which). Some clones in this sample may be carry-over from other donors' samples. CDR3s include the opening cysteine and the closing phenylalanine or tryptophan. A D gene is named only where the DNA matches it firmly. The listing skips clone size in some rows; elsewhere it reads once, few, many or a size class.

j_gene	d_gene	abundance	v_gene	CDR3nt	CDR3aa
TRBJ2-3	TRBD2	many	TRBV20-1	TGCAGTGCTAGGGCTCCCACTAGCGGCCCTAGCACAGATACGCAGTATTTT	CSARAPTSGPSTDTQYF
TRBJ1-1	.	.	TRBV20-1	TGCAGTGCCCCGGAAAACCCAAACACTGAAGCTTTCTTT	CSAPENPNTEAFF
TRBJ1-1	.	.	TRBV27	TGTGCCAGCAGCAAACAGGCGATGAACACTGAAGCTTTCTTT	CASSKQAMNTEAFF
TRBJ1-4	.	many	TRBV20-1	TGCAGTGCCAGACCCGGGACAACGGGAGAAAAACTGTTTTTT	CSARPGTTGEKLFF
TRBJ2-7	.	few	TRBV6-1	TGTGCCAGCACGGGCGGGACAGATTCCTACGAGCAGTACTTC	CASTGGTDSYEQYF
TRBJ1-2	.	many	TRBV3-1	TGTGCCAGCAGCCATATGGGAGGGCTTAACTATGGCTACACCTTC	CASSHMGGLNYGYTF
TRBJ2-7	.	many	TRBV7-9	TGTGCCAGCAGTTCAAGGTTCAGGGGTGGGTCCGCGCAGTACTTC	CASSSRFRGGSAQYF
TRBJ2-3	TRBD1	few	TRBV5-1	TGCGCCAGCAGCTCCCTGGGGACAGGCGGCACAGATACGCAGTATTTT	CASSSLGTGGTDTQYF
TRBJ2-1	.	many	TRBV14	TGTGCCAGCAGCCAACCCGGGGACCGAACCTACAATGAGCAGTTCTTC	CASSQPGDRTYNEQFF
TRBJ2-3	TRBD2	many	TRBV7-3	TGTGCCAGCAGCTTATATGAGGCTAGCGGGAGAAAGGGGTATACGCAGTATTTT	CASSLYEASGRKGYTQYF
TRBJ1-3	.	.	TRBV27	TGTGCCAGCAGGCGGGCAGCGTCAGGAAACACCATATATTTT	CASRRAASGNTIYF
TRBJ1-3	.	many	TRBV6-1	TGCGCCAGCAGTACCAGGACGTCTGGAAACACCATATATTTT	CASSTRTSGNTIYF
TRBJ1-4	.	many	TRBV20-1	TGCAGTGCTAGAGATCAGGGGCAGTCGAATGAAAAACTGTTTTTT	CSARDQGQSNEKLFF
TRBJ2-1	TRBD2	.	TRBV20-1	TGCAGTGCCATATCCATAGCGGGAGGTGTCAATGAGCAGTTCTTC	CSAISIAGGVNEQFF
TRBJ1-5	.	few	TRBV15	TGTGCCACCAGCAGACTACCGGGACCCCAATGGCCCCAGCATTTT	CATSRLPGPQWPQHF
TRBJ2-2	TRBD1	.	TRBV24-1	TGTGCCACCAGTGGCCACACCGGGACAGGGTCCGTCGGGGAGCTGTTTTTT	CATSGHTGTGSVGELFF
TRBJ2-3	.	many	TRBV18	TGTGCCAGCTCACCACCGTTAGACACAGATACGCAGTATTTT	CASSPPLDTDTQYF
TRBJ2-1	TRBD1	many	TRBV28	TGTGCCAGCAAAAGTCCGGGACAGGGCATCAATGAGCAGTTCTTC	CASKSPGQGINEQFF
TRBJ2-2	.	few	TRBV4-1	TGCGCCAGCAGCCAAGATGGGGGGCTCAGGGGGGAGCTGTTTTTT	CASSQDGGLRGELFF
TRBJ2-2	.	.	TRBV6-5	TGTGCCAGCATTTCTAGAACCGGGGAGCTGTTTTTT	CASISRTGELFF
TRBJ2-1	TRBD2	many	TRBV14	TGTGCCAGCAGCAGCCTAGCGGGAGGCTTTACGAATGAGCAGTTCTTC	CASSSLAGGFTNEQFF
TRBJ1-2	TRBD1	many	TRBV7-8	TGTGCCAGCAGCGTGGGACAGGACTATGGCTACACCTTC	CASSVGQDYGYTF
TRBJ2-2	.	many	TRBV5-1	TGCGCCAGCAGCTTGGGTCTAGCTGGGTCCGGGGAGCTGTTTTTT	CASSLGLAGSGELFF
TRBJ1-3	.	many	TRBV3-1	TGTGCCAGCAGCCAAAACGTGGACCGGATAAACACCATATATTTT	CASSQNVDRINTIYF
TRBJ1-4	.	many	TRBV7-6	TGTGCCAGCAGCTTGGGGAGCACAACTAATGAAAAACTGTTTTTT	CASSLGSTTNEKLFF
TRBJ2-1	TRBD2	once	TRBV5-4	TGTGCCAGCAGCTGGGGGGGACTAGAGGGCTACAATGAGCAGTTCTTC	CASSWGGLEGYNEQFF
TRBJ2-4	.	many	TRBV20-1	TGCAGTGCTGACATACAAAGAAACATTCAGTACTTC	CSADIQRNIQYF
TRBJ1-5	.	many	TRBV10-2	TGCGCCAGCAGTTCAGACGGGACATCAAATCAGCCCCAGCATTTT	CASSSDGTSNQPQHF
TRBJ1-2	.	many	TRBV5-4	TGTGCCAGCAGCTCAACAGGGAAGGGCTACACCTTC	CASSSTGKGYTF
TRBJ2-2	TRBD2	many	TRBV11-2	TGTGCCAGCAGCTTAGGGGGGAGGCGGGAGGGCCACACCGGGGAGCTGTTTTTT	CASSLGGRREGHTGELFF
TRBJ2-7	TRBD2	medium-sized	TRBV11-2	TGTGCCAGCAGCTCACAGGCGGGAGGGACGAGCTCCTACGAGCAGTACTTC	CASSSQAGGTSSYEQYF
TRBJ1-3	.	few	TRBV6-5	TGTGCCAGCATTTACCGTGGCCTCTTTGGAAACACCATATATTTT	CASIYRGLFGNTIYF
TRBJ2-2	.	many	TRBV10-2	TGCGCCAGCAGTGAGGGGGGACACCCAGCGAACACCGGGGAGCTGTTTTTT	CASSEGGHPANTGELFF
TRBJ2-3	.	.	TRBV6-2/TRBV6-3	TGTGCCAGCAGTCATTCTCGGATCGGCGGGGACACAGATACGCAGTATTTT	CASSHSRIGGDTDTQYF
TRBJ2-3	.	few	TRBV28	TGTGCCAGCAGTGCAGGGGCGGGAGATACGCAGTATTTT	CASSAGAGDTQYF
TRBJ1-2	TRBD1	.	TRBV20-1	TGCAGTGCGATCACAGGGGGTGATGGCTACACCTTC	CSAITGGDGYTF
TRBJ2-7	TRBD2	few	TRBV5-1	TGCGCCAGCAGCCCGGGACTAGCGAGCTACGAGCAGTACTTC	CASSPGLASYEQYF
TRBJ2-7	.	medium-sized	TRBV20-1	TGCAGTGCTAGAGATTATCGGGTCCCCTACGAGCAGTACTTC	CSARDYRVPYEQYF
TRBJ2-2	.	many	TRBV7-3	TGTGCCAGCAGCTTAATCCCTGCGGGAACGAACACCGGGGAGCTGTTTTTT	CASSLIPAGTNTGELFF
TRBJ1-6	.	few	TRBV6-1	TGTGCCAGCATAATCGATAATAATTCACCCCTCCACTTT	CASIIDNNSPLHF
TRBJ1-1	TRBD1	many	TRBV7-8	TGTGCCAGCAGCGTACTACAGGGGGCGAACACTGAAGCTTTCTTT	CASSVLQGANTEAFF
TRBJ2-2	TRBD1	.	TRBV20-1	TGCAGTGCTAGATCTTCGACAGGGAGCACCGGGGAGCTGTTTTTT	CSARSSTGSTGELFF
TRBJ2-7	.	many	TRBV18	TGTGCCAGCTCACCACGGCAGGAGTACGAGCAGTACTTC	CASSPRQEYEQYF